This TCR beta chain was sequenced for a study of human T cells and chemical hapten exposure. General study points: Higher patch test scores went with higher counts of PT1 expanded TCRs.

In the original analysis: Ranging from roughly 23,224 to 700,000, TCR counts per sample had a median value of roughly 96,000. TCRdb processed the RACE reads anew with MiXCR; each CDR3 protein has one entry. What appears here as the V and J calls and clone size reflects TCRdb's work, not the paper's. Counted here are roughly 98,000 distinct CDR3 sequences, roughly 12% occurring once; the ten biggest clones make up over 2%. Worth noting for this clonotype: The antigen is unknown.

The V gene end was trimmed by 4 bases and the J gene end by 0 bases; junction bases not matched to a gene: 5. Germline CDR1 is ENHRY and CDR2 is SYGVKD. The CDR3 extends over 16 amino acids. This sample's time point: patch test 1, 2 weeks after DPC sensitization. Stated treatment: therapeutic diphenylcyclopropenone sensitization with weekly scalp DPC. The chain has TRBV10-3 and TRBJ2-1, with TRBD2 matching over 8 bases. The material sequenced was whole blood, taken in connection with sensitization to the hapten diphenylcyclopropenone (DPC). This TCR derives from a woman aged 40 to 50 with alopecia areata. Some clones in this sample may be carry-over from other donors' samples. The CDR3 loop reads CAISVSGTYSYNEQFF. The CDR3 DNA follows: TGTGCCATCAGTGTTAGCGGGACCTACTCCTACAATGAGCAGTTCTTC.